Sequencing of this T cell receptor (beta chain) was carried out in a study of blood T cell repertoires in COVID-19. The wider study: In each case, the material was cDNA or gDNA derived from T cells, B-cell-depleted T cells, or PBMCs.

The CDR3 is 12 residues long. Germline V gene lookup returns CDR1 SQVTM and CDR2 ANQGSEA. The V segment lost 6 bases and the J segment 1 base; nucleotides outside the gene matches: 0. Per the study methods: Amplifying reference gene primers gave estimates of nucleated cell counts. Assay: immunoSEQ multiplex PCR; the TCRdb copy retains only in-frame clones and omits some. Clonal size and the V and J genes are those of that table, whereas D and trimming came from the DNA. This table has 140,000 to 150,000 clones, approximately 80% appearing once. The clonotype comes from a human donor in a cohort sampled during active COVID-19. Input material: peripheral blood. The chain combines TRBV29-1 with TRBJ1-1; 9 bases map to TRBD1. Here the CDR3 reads CSVDRGNTEAFF. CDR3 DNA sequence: TGCAGCGTGGACAGGGGGAACACTGAAGCTTTCTTT.